One and the same sample provided the 8 T cell receptor beta chains below, sequenced in a study of CXCR3-negative and CXCR3-positive naive CD8 T cells. UMI-labeled 5' RACE TRB cDNA libraries were prepared from the cells. Using the 5' RACE reads, TCRdb records one entry per CDR3 protein without DNA. This sample lists 50,000 to 60,000 distinct CDR3 sequences; its ten largest clones have over 0.45%. Points from the study as a whole: Naive cells that were CXCR3-positive had more hydrophobic TRB CDR3s (compared with CXCR3-negative naive cells).

What these receptors recognize is not known. Sequenced material: naive CXCR3+ CD8+ T cells from blood. Subset indicated: CD45RO-CCR7+CD27+CD95- naive CD8+ T cells expressing CXCR3 (TNR3+). These receptors were collected from a human donor in good health. Some clones in this sample may be carry-over from other donors' samples.

The chain has TRBV5-4 and TRBJ1-1; there is no DNA to check the TCRdb D call of TRBD1. CDR3 length: 14 residues. Germline-derived CDR1 and CDR2 are SGHNT and YYREEE (reference sequence). CDR3: CASSRDGGNTEAFF. Full variable domain (rest looked up from reference TRBV5-4 and TRBJ1-1): ETGVTQSPTHLIKTRGQQVTLRCSSQSGHNTVSWYQQALGQGPQFIFQYYREEENGRGNFPPRFSGLQFPNYSSELNVNALELDDSALYLCASSRDGGNTEAFFGQGTRLTVV.

This chain connects TRBV7-6 to TRBJ1-1; absent DNA, TCRdb's TRBD1 call cannot be checked. This CDR3 comprises 14 residues. Germline lookup yields CDR1 SGHVS and CDR2 FNYEAQ. The CDR3 protein is CASSGPGGGTEAFF.

The CDR3: CASSLEGLSYEQYF. The chain recombines TRBV5-6 with TRBJ2-7; TCRdb selects TRBD1, and the lack of DNA leaves this call unchecked. This CDR3 region has 14 residues. CDR1 and CDR2 from the germline V gene are SGHDT and YYEEEE. The whole variable domain, filled in from reference TRBV5-6 and TRBJ2-7, reads DAGVTQSPTHLIKTRGQQVTLRCSPKSGHDTVSWYQQALGQGPQFIFQYYEEEERQRGNFPDRFSGHQFPNYSSELNVNALLLGDSALYLCASSLEGLSYEQYFGPGTRLTVT.

The J gene is TRBJ2-1, the V gene TRBV29-1; TCRdb calls TRBD2, which cannot be checked without DNA. The germline CDR1 and CDR2 sequences are SQVTM and ANQGSEA. There are 14 residues in the CDR3. CDR3 sequence: CSVYWESTYNEQFF.

The J gene is TRBJ2-7, the V gene TRBV7-9; TCRdb's D gene call, TRBD1, goes unchecked for lack of DNA. The CDR3 loop spans 14 amino acids. Germline V gene sequence: CDR1 SEHNR, CDR2 FQNEAQ (reference sequence). The CDR3 here is CASRLRDSPFEQYF.

This chain links TRBV7-9 with TRBJ2-5. Germline values: CDR1 SEHNR, CDR2 FQNEAQ (reference sequence). The CDR3 has 14 amino acids. CDR3 protein: CASSEIVSRETQYF.

The V gene is TRBV6-2 or TRBV6-3, the J gene TRBJ2-7; TCRdb indicates TRBD2, and absent DNA this call remains unverified. Germline V gene data show CDR1 as MNHEY and CDR2 as SVGEGT. The CDR3 is 16 amino acids. Here the CDR3 reads CASSYMASGTTYEQYF.

The genes are TRBV20-1 and TRBJ1-2. The CDR3 totals 14 residues. Germline CDR1 is DFQATT and CDR2 is SNEGSKA (reference sequence). CDR3 sequence reads: CSARDRIGSYGYTF.